One TCR beta chain is described in this entry. This entry is derived from a study of cytomegalovirus exposure and HLA in healthy donors. About the research overall: HLA-typed donors contributed 65 million to 85 million unique TCRs, which were held in an early data release.

The length of the CDR3 is 14 residues. The primer mix had 60 Vbeta and 13 Jbeta primers. Here immunoSEQ multiplex PCR was the method, and the copy in TCRdb shows in-frame clones only, minus some. This sample carries about 270,000 clones, more than 55% of them seen once, and the ten largest clones take under 3%. This sequence originates from a female donor in good health and CMV-seronegative. Material: PBMCs. The chain uses TRBV12-2 and TRBJ1-5; the table's D call, TRBD1, has no DNA check behind it. TRBV12-2 is annotated as a pseudogene. CDR3: CASRPRQGNQPQHF. CDR3 nucleotides: TGTGCAAGTCGCCCCCGACAGGGAAATCAGCCCCAGCATTTT.